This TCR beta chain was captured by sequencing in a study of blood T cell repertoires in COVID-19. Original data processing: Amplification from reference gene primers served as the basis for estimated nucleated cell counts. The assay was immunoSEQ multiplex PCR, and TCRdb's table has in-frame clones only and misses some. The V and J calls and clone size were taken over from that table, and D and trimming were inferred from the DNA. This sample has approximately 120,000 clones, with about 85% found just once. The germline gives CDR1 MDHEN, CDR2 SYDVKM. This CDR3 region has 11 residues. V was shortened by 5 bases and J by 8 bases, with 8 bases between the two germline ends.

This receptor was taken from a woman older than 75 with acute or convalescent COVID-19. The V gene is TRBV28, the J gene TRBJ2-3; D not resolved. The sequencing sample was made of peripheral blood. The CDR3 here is CASSTQVTQYF. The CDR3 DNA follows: TGTGCCAGCAGTACTCAGGTTACGCAGTATTTT.